The rows below give T cell receptor beta chains drawn from one sample of a study of T cells in Graves' hyperthyroidism and ophthalmopathy. Each CDR3 protein gets one entry after TCRdb re-called the multiplex PCR reads with MiXCR. The sample has about 640,000 distinct CDR3 sequences, more than 20% seen once. The sample comprised blood. These TCRs come from a man aged 25 to 45 with Graves' ophthalmopathy. Both conserved end residues are part of each CDR3. A D gene is named only where the DNA matches it firmly. Some rows have no size entry. The others give once, few or many, or a class for an expanded clone.

J,V,size,D,DNA,CDR3
TRBJ2-2,TRBV30,.,.,TGTGCCTGGAGTCCGCAGGTCCCCGGGGAGCTGTTTTTT,CAWSPQVPGELFF
TRBJ1-1,TRBV13,few,TRBD1,TGTGCCAGCAGCCCCTTCAGGGACAGAGAAGCTTTCTTT,CASSPFRDREAFF
TRBJ1-2,TRBV11-2,many,TRBD1,TGTGCCAGCAGCTTTGGAGACAGGGGGCCTGGAGATGGCTACACCTTC,CASSFGDRGPGDGYTF
TRBJ2-1,TRBV19,.,TRBD2,TGTGCCAGTACATCGCCTAGCGGGAATGAGCAGTTCTTC,CASTSPSGNEQFF
TRBJ2-1,TRBV18,.,.,TGTGCCAGCTCACCACCGACGGGACGTGGCAATGAGCAGTTCTTC,CASSPPTGRGNEQFF
TRBJ2-2,TRBV7-2,few,.,TGTGCCAGCAGCGAGCAGGGACCGAACACCGGGGAGCTGTTTTTT,CASSEQGPNTGELFF
TRBJ1-4,TRBV12-3/TRBV12-4,many,.,TGTGCCAGCAGTTTTGACAGTCCTAATGAAAAACTGTTTTTT,CASSFDSPNEKLFF
TRBJ1-6,TRBV27,few,.,TGTGCCAGCAGCCCAGTTAGCAATTCACCCCTCCACTTT,CASSPVSNSPLHF
TRBJ1-1,TRBV20-1,.,.,TGCAGTGCTAGCGACCCTAGGGGGTACACTGAAGCTTTCTTT,CSASDPRGYTEAFF
TRBJ1-2,TRBV3-1,few,TRBD1,TGTGCCAGCAGCCAAGACTTCGGGACAGTCGGTCATGGCTACACCTTC,CASSQDFGTVGHGYTF
TRBJ1-1,TRBV6-1,many,.,TGTGCCAGCAGGGACAGCGGGAACACTGAAGCTTTCTTT,CASRDSGNTEAFF
TRBJ1-1,TRBV5-1,.,.,TGCGCCAGCAGCTTCGAAGGGGTGGACGTCACTGAAGCTTTCTTT,CASSFEGVDVTEAFF
TRBJ1-1,TRBV3-1,many,.,TGTGCCAGCAGCCAGGGCTCCACGGGGCTTGAAGCTTTCTTT,CASSQGSTGLEAFF
TRBJ2-1,TRBV29-1,.,.,TGCAGCGTGAATGAGTGGGGGAACTACAATGAGCAGTTCTTC,CSVNEWGNYNEQFF
TRBJ1-3,TRBV30,.,.,TGTGCCTGGAGTATCCCGGGACTCGGCTCTGGAAACACCATATATTTT,CAWSIPGLGSGNTIYF
TRBJ1-2,TRBV10-3,.,.,TGTGCCATCAGTGAGTGGGTAGTTGGACAGAACTATGGCTACACCTTC,CAISEWVVGQNYGYTF
TRBJ2-7,TRBV20-1,.,.,TGCAGGGGGACGTTAGGGAGCGAGCAGTACTTC,CRGTLGSEQYF
TRBJ1-4,TRBV28,many,.,TGTGCCAGCAGTTTAATTCGGAACGGGGATGAAAAACTGTTTTTT,CASSLIRNGDEKLFF
TRBJ1-2,TRBV14,.,.,TGTGCCAGCAGCCGTGGGGTCGCACCCACCTATGGCTACACCTTC,CASSRGVAPTYGYTF
TRBJ1-5,TRBV10-3,.,.,TGTGCCATCACCCAAGCCCAGGGAGTCTTGGACAATCAGCCCCAGCATTTT,CAITQAQGVLDNQPQHF
TRBJ2-2,TRBV6-1,.,.,TGTGCCAGCAGTTCCCTACCGAGTACCGGGGAGCTGTTTTTT,CASSSLPSTGELFF
TRBJ2-7,TRBV6-1,many,.,TGTGCCAGCAGTGGCAAGTACTCCTACGAGCAGTACTTC,CASSGKYSYEQYF
TRBJ1-1,TRBV9,few,.,TGTGCCAGCAGCCGGGGGGTCGCGAACACTGAAGCTTTCTTT,CASSRGVANTEAFF
TRBJ2-1,TRBV19,.,TRBD2,TGTGCCAGTAGCACGACTAGCGGTTACAATGAGCAGTTCTTC,CASSTTSGYNEQFF
TRBJ1-1,TRBV7-6,few,.,TGTGCCAGCAGCTTATTCGCTAACACTGAAGCTTTCTTT,CASSLFANTEAFF
TRBJ2-3,TRBV11-2,few,.,TGTGCCAGCAGCGTGGGCGACGGCACAGATACGCAGTATTTT,CASSVGDGTDTQYF
TRBJ1-6,TRBV6-1,few,.,TGTGCCAGCAGAGTAATCAGGGTTTCTGCTTCACCCCTCCACTTT,CASRVIRVSASPLHF
TRBJ2-7,TRBV20-1,.,TRBD2,TGCAGTGCCGGAGTAAGAACTAGCGGGAGTAGGAACGAGCAGTACTTC,CSAGVRTSGSRNEQYF
TRBJ2-1,TRBV6-1,few,.,TGTGCCAGCAGTCGGTTCGGAGAAACCTACAATGAGCAGTTCTTC,CASSRFGETYNEQFF
TRBJ2-2,TRBV30,few,TRBD1,TGTGCCTGGAGTAGCCCCGGGACAGAGAACACCGGGGAGCTGTTTTTT,CAWSSPGTENTGELFF
TRBJ1-1,TRBV7-8,.,TRBD1,TGTGCCAGCAGCTCACAGGGGGTGGTAGCTGAAGCTTTCTTT,CASSSQGVVAEAFF
TRBJ2-7,TRBV5-5,many,TRBD1,TGTGCCAGCAGCTTGTCAACAGGGGATAACTACGAGCAGTACTTC,CASSLSTGDNYEQYF
TRBJ2-7,TRBV6-1,few,.,TGTGCCAGCACCCTTCATGAGGCCTACGAGCAGTACTTC,CASTLHEAYEQYF
TRBJ2-7,TRBV5-6,.,TRBD2,TGTGCCAGCAGCCAGTCGTGGACTAGCAGAATCGGGCAGTACTTC,CASSQSWTSRIGQYF
TRBJ1-2,TRBV28,.,TRBD1,TGTGCCAGCAGTTTAGCCAGGGGGTACGGCTACACCTTC,CASSLARGYGYTF
TRBJ2-7,TRBV2,many,.,TGTGCCAGTAGGCTGGGGCATTACTACGAGCAGTACTTC,CASRLGHYYEQYF
TRBJ2-2,TRBV11-2,.,.,TGTGCCAGCAGCCCGGTTTTAGATTACACCGGGGAGCTGTTTTTT,CASSPVLDYTGELFF
TRBJ2-3,TRBV6-5,.,TRBD2,TGTGCCAGCAGTTACGGACTAGCTGATACGCAGTATTTT,CASSYGLADTQYF
TRBJ1-1,TRBV7-2,many,.,TGTGCCAGCAGCTTAGTTACTCGGGCCAGGCCGGGAAGGAACACTGAAGCTTTCTTT,CASSLVTRARPGRNTEAFF
TRBJ2-3,TRBV11-3,many,TRBD1,TGTGCCAGCAGCTCCGGACAGGTCCAGAAAGTAGATACGCAGTATTTT,CASSSGQVQKVDTQYF
TRBJ2-3,TRBV11-3,.,TRBD1,TGTGCCAGCAGCTTATTCGGACAGGGGTCAGATACGCAGTATTTT,CASSLFGQGSDTQYF
TRBJ2-2,TRBV18,few,.,TGTGCCAGCTCACCTAGATCAGACACGAACACCGGGGAGCTGTTTTTT,CASSPRSDTNTGELFF
TRBJ2-1,TRBV20-1,few,TRBD2,TGCAGTGCTTCTGACCTAGCGGGACCTTACAATGAGCAGTTCTTC,CSASDLAGPYNEQFF
TRBJ2-1,TRBV5-6,few,TRBD2,TGTGCCAGCAGCTTCACACGACTAGCGGGAGGGCACAATGAGCAGTTCTTC,CASSFTRLAGGHNEQFF
TRBJ2-7,TRBV12-3/TRBV12-4,.,TRBD2,TGTGCCAGCAGCTGGACTAGCCGGACCTACGAGCAGTACTTC,CASSWTSRTYEQYF
TRBJ2-7,TRBV24-1,.,.,TGTGCCACCAGCCACAGCAGCCCCGGAGACGAGCAGTACTTC,CATSHSSPGDEQYF
TRBJ2-1,TRBV5-1,few,TRBD2,TGCGCCAGCAGCTGGGGGGGAGGTCCCAATGAGCAGTTCTTC,CASSWGGGPNEQFF
TRBJ2-7,TRBV6-2/TRBV6-3,once,TRBD1,TGTGCCAGCAGTGCCGGCCCGGGGACAGGGGTTTCTTACGAGCAGTACTTC,CASSAGPGTGVSYEQYF
TRBJ1-1,TRBV30,many,.,TGTGCCTGGAGTGAGAGGTTTGGCACTGAAGCTTTCTTT,CAWSERFGTEAFF
TRBJ2-3,TRBV6-6,few,TRBD2,TGTGCCAGCAGTTACTATAGACTAGCGGGGATAAAAAATGGTTCAGATACGCAGTATTTT,CASSYYRLAGIKNGSDTQYF
TRBJ2-7,TRBV6-2/TRBV6-3,.,.,TGTGCCAGCAGTTTTCCACCGGGACGAGCCTCCTACGAGCAGTACTTC,CASSFPPGRASYEQYF
TRBJ2-1,TRBV2,.,TRBD1,TGTGCCAGCAGCACCCCGGGACAGGGGACGAACGGCGGGAGCGTATCCTACAATGAGCAGTTCTTC,CASSTPGQGTNGGSVSYNEQFF
TRBJ2-3,TRBV27,few,.,TGTGCCAGCAGTTTATCCTTCGGCACAGATACGCAGTATTTT,CASSLSFGTDTQYF
TRBJ1-1,TRBV12-3/TRBV12-4,few,.,TGTGCCAGCACCCTCCGGCCCAGGGTCGCTGAAGCTTTCTTT,CASTLRPRVAEAFF
TRBJ2-3,TRBV20-1,many,.,TGCAGTGTATTGATCGGGGAGTACGCAGATACGCAGTATTTT,CSVLIGEYADTQYF
TRBJ2-7,TRBV6-1,.,TRBD1,TGTGCCAGCAGGAAGAAGAGCCCCGGGACAGGGCACGAGCAGTACTTC,CASRKKSPGTGHEQYF
TRBJ2-5,TRBV6-2/TRBV6-3,many,.,TGTGCCAGCTCAACCCGGACGCCAGAGACCCAGTACTTC,CASSTRTPETQYF